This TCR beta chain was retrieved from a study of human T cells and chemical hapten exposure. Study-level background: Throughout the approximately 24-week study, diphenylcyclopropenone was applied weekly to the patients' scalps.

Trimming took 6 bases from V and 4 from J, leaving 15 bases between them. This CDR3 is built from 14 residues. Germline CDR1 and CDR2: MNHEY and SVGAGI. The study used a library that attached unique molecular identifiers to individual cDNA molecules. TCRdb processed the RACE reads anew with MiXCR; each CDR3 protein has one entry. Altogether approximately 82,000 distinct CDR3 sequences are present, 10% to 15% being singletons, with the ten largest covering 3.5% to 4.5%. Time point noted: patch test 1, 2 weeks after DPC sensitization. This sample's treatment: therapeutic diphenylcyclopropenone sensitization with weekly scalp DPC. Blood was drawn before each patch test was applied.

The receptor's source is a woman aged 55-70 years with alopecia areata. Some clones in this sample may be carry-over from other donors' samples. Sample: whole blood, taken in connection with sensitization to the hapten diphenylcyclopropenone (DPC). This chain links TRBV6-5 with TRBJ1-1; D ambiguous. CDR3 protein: CASSAGGSSTEAFF. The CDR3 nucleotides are TGTGCCAGCAGCGCGGGAGGTTCCAGCACTGAAGCTTTCTTT.